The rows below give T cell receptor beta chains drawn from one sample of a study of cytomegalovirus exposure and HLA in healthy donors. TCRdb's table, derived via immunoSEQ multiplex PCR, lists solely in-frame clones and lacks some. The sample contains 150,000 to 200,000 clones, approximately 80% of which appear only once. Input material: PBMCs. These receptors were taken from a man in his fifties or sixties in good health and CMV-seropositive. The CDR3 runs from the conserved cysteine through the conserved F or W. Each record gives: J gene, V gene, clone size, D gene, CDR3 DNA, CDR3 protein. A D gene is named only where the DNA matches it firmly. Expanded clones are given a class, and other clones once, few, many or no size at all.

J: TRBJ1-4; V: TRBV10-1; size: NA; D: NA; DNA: TGCGCCAGCAGCCGAACTGGAACGGGTGAAAAACTGTTTTTT; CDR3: CASSRTGTGEKLFF
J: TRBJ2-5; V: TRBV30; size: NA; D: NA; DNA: TGTGCCTGGAGTGTGGCGGGGCGGACCCAGTACTTC; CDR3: CAWSVAGRTQYF
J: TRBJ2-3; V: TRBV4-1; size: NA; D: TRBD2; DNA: TGCGCCAGCAGCCAAGCTGTTGCGGGGGGTAGCACAGATACGCAGTATTTT; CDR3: CASSQAVAGGSTDTQYF
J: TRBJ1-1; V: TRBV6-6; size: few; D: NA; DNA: TGTGCCAGCAGTTTCCGGGGGAGCACTGAAGCTTTCTTT; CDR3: CASSFRGSTEAFF
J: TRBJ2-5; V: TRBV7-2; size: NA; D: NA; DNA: TGTGCCAGCAGCACTCTGAGTCGGTACCCAGAGACCCAGTACTTC; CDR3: CASSTLSRYPETQYF
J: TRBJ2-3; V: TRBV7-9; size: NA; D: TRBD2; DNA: TGTGCCAGCAGCTCCGGGACTAGCGGGGGTACGCAGTATTTT; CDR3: CASSSGTSGGTQYF
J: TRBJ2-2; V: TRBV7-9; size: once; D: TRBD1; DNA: TGTGCCAGCAGCCCATCCTGGGACAGGTCGAACACCGGGGAGCTGTTTTTT; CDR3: CASSPSWDRSNTGELFF
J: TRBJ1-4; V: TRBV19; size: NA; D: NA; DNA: TGTGCCAGTATGAGGGGAACAGGGAGGGCAACTAATGAAAAACTGTTTTTT; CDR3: CASMRGTGRATNEKLFF
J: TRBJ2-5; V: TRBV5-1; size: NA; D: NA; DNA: TGCGCCAGCAGCTTGGACAGGGCGGAGACCCAGTACTTC; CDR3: CASSLDRAETQYF
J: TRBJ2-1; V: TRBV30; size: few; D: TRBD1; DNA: TGTGCCTGGAGTGTCGGACAGGGGACCTACAATGAGCAGTTCTTC; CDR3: CAWSVGQGTYNEQFF
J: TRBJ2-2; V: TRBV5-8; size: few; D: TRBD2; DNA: TGTGCCAGCAGTCCTGGGAGGGCAACAGCCACCGGGGAGCTGTTTTTT; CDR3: CASSPGRATATGELFF
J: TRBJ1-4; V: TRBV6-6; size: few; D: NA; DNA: TGTGCCAGCAGGGGGCACAGTGGAATTAATGAAAAACTGTTTTTT; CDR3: CASRGHSGINEKLFF
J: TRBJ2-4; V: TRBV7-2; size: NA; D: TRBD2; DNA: TGTGCCAGCAGCCCATCTAGCGGGGGGTCTACCCTGTTGAGGTACTTC; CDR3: CASSPSSGGSTLLRYF
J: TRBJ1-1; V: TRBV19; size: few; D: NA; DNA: TGTGCCAGTAGTAGCAAGGGGGACACTGAAGCTTTCTTT; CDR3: CASSSKGDTEAFF
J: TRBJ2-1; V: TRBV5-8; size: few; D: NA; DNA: TGTGCCAGCAGCTCACTAGTAAATGAGCAGTTCTTC; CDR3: CASSSLVNEQFF
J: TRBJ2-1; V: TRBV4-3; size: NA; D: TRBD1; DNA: TGCGCCAGCAGCCACCGGACAGGGGGCAAAGGCAATGAGCAGTTCTTC; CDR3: CASSHRTGGKGNEQFF
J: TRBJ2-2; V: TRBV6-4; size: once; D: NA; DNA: TGTGCCAGCAGTCCACAGGGAACGAACACCGGGGAGCTGTTTTTT; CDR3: CASSPQGTNTGELFF
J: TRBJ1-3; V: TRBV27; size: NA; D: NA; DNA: TGTGCCAGCAGCTCCCTTACTGGAAACACCATATATTTT; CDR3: CASSSLTGNTIYF
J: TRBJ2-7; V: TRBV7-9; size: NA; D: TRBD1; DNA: TGTGCCAGCAGCTTAGACGGGACAGTCTACGAGCAGTACTTC; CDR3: CASSLDGTVYEQYF
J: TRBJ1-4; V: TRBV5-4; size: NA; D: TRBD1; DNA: TGTGCCAGCAGCCCCCGCCAGGGGGGTAATGAAAAACTGTTTTTT; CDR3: CASSPRQGGNEKLFF
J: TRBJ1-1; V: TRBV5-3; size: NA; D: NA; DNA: TGTGCCAGAAGCTTCGCGGGCAGGGGCCGCGTCATGAACACTGAAGCTTTCTTT; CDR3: CARSFAGRGRVMNTEAFF
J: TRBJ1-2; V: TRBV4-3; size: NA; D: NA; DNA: TGCGCCAGCAGCCAAGATAACCAGGGGAGCTATGGCTACACCTTC; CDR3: CASSQDNQGSYGYTF
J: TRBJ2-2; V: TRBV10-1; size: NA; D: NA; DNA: TGCGCCAGCAGTGAGCAGGGAATTGGTACCGGGGAGCTGTTTTTT; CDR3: CASSEQGIGTGELFF
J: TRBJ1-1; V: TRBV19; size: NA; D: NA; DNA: TGTGCCAGTAGCTTCGGGGGGGTGGCCACTGAAGCTTTCTTT; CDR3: CASSFGGVATEAFF
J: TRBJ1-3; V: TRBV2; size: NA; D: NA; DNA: TGTGCCAGCAGGCACAGAGACTCTGGAAACACCATATATTTT; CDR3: CASRHRDSGNTIYF
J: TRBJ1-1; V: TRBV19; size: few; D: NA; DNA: TGTGCCAGTAGTATAAGAGAGACGTTATTGAGGGATATGAACACTGAAGCTTTCTTT; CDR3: CASSIRETLLRDMNTEAFF
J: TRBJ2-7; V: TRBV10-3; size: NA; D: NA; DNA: TGTGCCATCAGAGGAGAGAGAGAGCAGTACTTC; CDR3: CAIRGEREQYF
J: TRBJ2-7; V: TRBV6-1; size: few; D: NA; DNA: TGTGCCAGCAGTGAGAGTTTCCACGAGCAGTACTTC; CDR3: CASSESFHEQYF
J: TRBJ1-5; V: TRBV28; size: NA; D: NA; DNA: TGTGCCAGCAGGCCACAGTTCTATAGCAATCAGCCCCAGCATTTT; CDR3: CASRPQFYSNQPQHF
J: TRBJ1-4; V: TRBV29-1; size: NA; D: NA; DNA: TGCAGCGGGTATACAGGGACGAGTGAAAAACTGTTTTTT; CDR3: CSGYTGTSEKLFF
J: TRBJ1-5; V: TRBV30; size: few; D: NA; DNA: TGTGCCTGGAGTGTATTCGGGAATAGCAATCAGCCCCAGCATTTT; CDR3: CAWSVFGNSNQPQHF
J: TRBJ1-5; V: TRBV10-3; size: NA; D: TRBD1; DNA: TGTGCCTCCCAACGCGGGACAGGGGGTGTGAGCAACCAGCCCCAGCATTTT; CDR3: CASQRGTGGVSNQPQHF
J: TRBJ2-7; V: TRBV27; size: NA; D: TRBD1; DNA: TGTGCCAGCAGTTTAAGGGACAGGGTTTACGAGCAGTACTTC; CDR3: CASSLRDRVYEQYF
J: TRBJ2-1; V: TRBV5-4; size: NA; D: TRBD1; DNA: TGTGCCAGCAGCTCGGGACAGGGGGCTTACAATGAGCAGTTCTTC; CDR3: CASSSGQGAYNEQFF
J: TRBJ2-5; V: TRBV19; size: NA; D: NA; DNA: TGTGCCAGTAGTATAACCCAGGGTAATTCAGAGACCCAGTACTTC; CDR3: CASSITQGNSETQYF
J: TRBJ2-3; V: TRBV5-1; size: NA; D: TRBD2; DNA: TGCGCCAGCAGCCCCGGGGACTACACAGATACGCAGTATTTT; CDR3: CASSPGDYTDTQYF
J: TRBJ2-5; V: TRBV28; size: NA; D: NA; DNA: TGTGCCAGCAGTAACGGACAGATCCAAGAGACCCAGTACTTC; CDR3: CASSNGQIQETQYF
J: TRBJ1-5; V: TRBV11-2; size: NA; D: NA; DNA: TGTGCCAGCAGCTTATCCGGGGGGAGGTCCAATCAGCCCCAGCATTTT; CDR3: CASSLSGGRSNQPQHF
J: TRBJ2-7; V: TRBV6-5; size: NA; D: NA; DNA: TGTGCCAGCAGAATACCCGACAGACCCTACGAGCAGTACTTC; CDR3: CASRIPDRPYEQYF
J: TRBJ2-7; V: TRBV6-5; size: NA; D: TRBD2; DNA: TGTGCCAGCAGAGCGAGCGGGGGGATCTACGAGCAGTACTTC; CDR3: CASRASGGIYEQYF
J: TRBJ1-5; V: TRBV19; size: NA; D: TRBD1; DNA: TGTGCCAGTAGTACCAGACAGGGGGGAGGGAATCAGCCCCAGCATTTT; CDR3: CASSTRQGGGNQPQHF
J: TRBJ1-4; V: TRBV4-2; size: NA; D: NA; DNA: TGTGCCAGCAGCCAAGAGGGGGGTAGGGGTGAAAAACTGTTTTTT; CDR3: CASSQEGGRGEKLFF
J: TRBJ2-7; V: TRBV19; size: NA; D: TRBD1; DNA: TGTGCCAGTAGTACGGTCCGGGACAGCCCTTCCTATGAGCAGTACTTC; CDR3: CASSTVRDSPSYEQYF
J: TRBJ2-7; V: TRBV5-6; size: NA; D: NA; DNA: TGTGCCAGCAGCTTTTCCCCGGGTTTCTACGAGCAGTACTTC; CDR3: CASSFSPGFYEQYF
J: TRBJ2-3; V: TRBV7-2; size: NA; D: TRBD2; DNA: TGTGCCAGCAGCTTAAGTCGACTAGCGTTAGGGCCAGATACGCAGTATTTT; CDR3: CASSLSRLALGPDTQYF
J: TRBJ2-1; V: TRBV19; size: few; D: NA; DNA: TGTGCCAGTAGTCTCCAGGGAAATGAGCAGTTCTTC; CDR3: CASSLQGNEQFF
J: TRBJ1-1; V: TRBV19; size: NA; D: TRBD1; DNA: TGTGCCAGTAGTATTTCTGGGACAGGGGACACTGAAGCTTTCTTT; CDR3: CASSISGTGDTEAFF
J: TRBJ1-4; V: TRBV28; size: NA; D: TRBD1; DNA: TGTGCCAGCAGTGCCTACCCAGGGGGCCCGCTAAGTGAAAAACTGTTTTTT; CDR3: CASSAYPGGPLSEKLFF
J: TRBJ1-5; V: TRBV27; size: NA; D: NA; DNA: TGTGCCAGCAGTTGGAGTAGGCCTCAGCCCCAGCATTTT; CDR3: CASSWSRPQPQHF
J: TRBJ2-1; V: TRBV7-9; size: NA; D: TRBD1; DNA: TGTGCCAGCAGCATCGACAGGGGACCCTACAATGAGCAGTTCTTC; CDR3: CASSIDRGPYNEQFF
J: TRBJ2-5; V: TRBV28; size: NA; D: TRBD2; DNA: TGTGCCAGCAGCTCTAGCGGGGGGGGGCAAGAGACCCAGTACTTC; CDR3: CASSSSGGGQETQYF
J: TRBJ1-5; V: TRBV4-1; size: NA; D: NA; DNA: TGCGCCAGCAGCCAAGGTAATAATCAGCCCCAGCATTTT; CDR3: CASSQGNNQPQHF
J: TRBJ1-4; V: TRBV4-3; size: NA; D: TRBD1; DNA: TGCGCCAGCAGCCAAGAGGACAGGGGCCGGGCAACTAATGAAAAACTGTTTTTT; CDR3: CASSQEDRGRATNEKLFF
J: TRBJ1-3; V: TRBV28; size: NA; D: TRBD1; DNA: TGTGCCAGCAGGACAGGGGGGGGAGCGCCTGGAAACACCATATATTTT; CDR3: CASRTGGGAPGNTIYF
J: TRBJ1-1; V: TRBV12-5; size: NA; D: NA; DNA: TGTGCTAGTGGGTTGCCAAGGGGTCCTGAAGCTTTCTTT; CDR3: CASGLPRGPEAFF
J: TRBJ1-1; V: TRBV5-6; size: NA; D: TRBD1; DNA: TGTGCCAGCAGCACAGGGGGGAACACTGAAGCTTTCTTT; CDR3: CASSTGGNTEAFF
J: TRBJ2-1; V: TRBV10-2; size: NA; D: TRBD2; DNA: TGCGCCAGCAGTAGCGGGGGCTCTTACAATGAGCAGTTCTTC; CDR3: CASSSGGSYNEQFF
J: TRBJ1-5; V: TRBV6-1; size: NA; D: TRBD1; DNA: TGTGCCAGCAGTGAGACAGGGTGGCAGCCCCAGCATTTT; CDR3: CASSETGWQPQHF
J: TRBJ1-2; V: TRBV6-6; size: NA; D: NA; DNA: TGTGCCAGCAGTTACCTTGAGGTGGGAGACTATGGCTACACCTTC; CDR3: CASSYLEVGDYGYTF
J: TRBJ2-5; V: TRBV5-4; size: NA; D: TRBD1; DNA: TGTGCCAGCAGCTGGACTACAGGGGGCGAGGAGACCCAGTACTTC; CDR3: CASSWTTGGEETQYF